This TCR beta chain emerged from a study of blood T cells in healthy people across ages. Alongside a J-beta primer mix, a sample-barcoded 5' primer served in a second PCR lasting roughly 6 to 12 cycles. TCRdb reanalysed the 5' RACE reads using MiXCR and keeps one entry per CDR3 protein. Of about 760,000 distinct CDR3 sequences in the sample, just over 55% were seen once. The CDR3 extends over 15 amino acids. V lost 5 bases to trimming and J lost 0 bases; unmatched junction nucleotides: 7. Per the germline V gene, CDR1 is SGHTA and CDR2 is FQGNSA. This clonotype showed up just a few times. The antigen remains undetermined. Overall study results and limits: CMV status of donors was unknown, possibly confounding expanded clonotype changes.

Whenever a sample was processed, at least 6 million PBMCs were isolated. The sample consisted of blood. The V call is TRBV7-2, the J call TRBJ2-7, with 7 positions matching TRBD2. The clonotype originates from a man in his forties in good health. For the CDR3, the DNA is TGTGCCAGCAGCGGGCTAGCGGCTAGCTCCTACGAGCAGTACTTC. Its protein product is CASSGLAASSYEQYF.